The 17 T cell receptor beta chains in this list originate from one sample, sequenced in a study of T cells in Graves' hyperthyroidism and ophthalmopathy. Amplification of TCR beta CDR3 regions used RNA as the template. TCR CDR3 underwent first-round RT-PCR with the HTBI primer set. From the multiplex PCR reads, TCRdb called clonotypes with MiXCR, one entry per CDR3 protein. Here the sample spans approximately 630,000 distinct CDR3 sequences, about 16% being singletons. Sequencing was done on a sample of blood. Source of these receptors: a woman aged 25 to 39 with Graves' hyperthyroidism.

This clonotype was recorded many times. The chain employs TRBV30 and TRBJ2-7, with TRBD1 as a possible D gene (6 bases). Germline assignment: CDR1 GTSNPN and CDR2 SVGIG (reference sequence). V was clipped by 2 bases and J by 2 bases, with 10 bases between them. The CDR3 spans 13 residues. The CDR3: CAWSTGQTYEQYF. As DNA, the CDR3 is TGTGCCTGGAGTACAGGACAGACCTACGAGCAGTACTTC.

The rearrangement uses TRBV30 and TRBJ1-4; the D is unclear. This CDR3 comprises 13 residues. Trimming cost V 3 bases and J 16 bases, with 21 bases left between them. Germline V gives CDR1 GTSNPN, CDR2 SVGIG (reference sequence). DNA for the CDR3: TGTGCCTGGAGGAGCCTCCGAAAGGGTGTCGAGTTTTTT. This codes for CAWRSLRKGVEFF. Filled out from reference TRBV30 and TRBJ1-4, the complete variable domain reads SQTIHQWPATLVQPVGSPLSLECTVEGTSNPNLYWYRQAAGRGLQLLFYSVGIGQISSEVPQNLSASRPQDRQFILSSKKLLLSDSGFYLCAWRSLRKGVEFFGSGTQLSVL.

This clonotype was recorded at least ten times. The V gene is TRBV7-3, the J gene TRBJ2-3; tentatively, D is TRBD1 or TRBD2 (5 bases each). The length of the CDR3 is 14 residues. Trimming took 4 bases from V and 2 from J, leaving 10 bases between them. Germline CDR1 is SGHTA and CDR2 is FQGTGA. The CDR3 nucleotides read TGTGCCAGCAGCTCATCCGGGGCCACAGATACGCAGTATTTT. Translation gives CASSSSGATDTQYF.

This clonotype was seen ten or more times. Here the CDR3 reads CASSPPQTTEDGYTF. The CDR3 bases are TGTGCCAGCTCACCACCGCAGACGACAGAGGATGGCTACACCTTC. The chain recombines TRBV18 with TRBJ1-2; weak D call: TRBD1 (5 bases). The V gene lost 0 bases and the J gene lost 6 bases, with 14 bases spanning the gap. This CDR3 region has 15 residues. Germline CDR1 KGHSH, CDR2 LQKENI.

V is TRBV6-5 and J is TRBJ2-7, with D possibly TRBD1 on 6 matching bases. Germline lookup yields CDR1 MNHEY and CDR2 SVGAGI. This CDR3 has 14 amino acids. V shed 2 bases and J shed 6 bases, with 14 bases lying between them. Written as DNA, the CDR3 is TGTGCCAGCAGTTACCTAGGGGGTGGGTTCGAGCAGTACTTC. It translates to CASSYLGGGFEQYF.

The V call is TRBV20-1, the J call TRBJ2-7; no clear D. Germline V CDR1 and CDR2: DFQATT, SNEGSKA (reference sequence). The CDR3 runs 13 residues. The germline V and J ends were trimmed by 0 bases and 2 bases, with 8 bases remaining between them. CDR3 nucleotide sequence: TGCAGTGCTAGAGACCCCAGAGCCTACGAGCAGTACTTC. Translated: CSARDPRAYEQYF.

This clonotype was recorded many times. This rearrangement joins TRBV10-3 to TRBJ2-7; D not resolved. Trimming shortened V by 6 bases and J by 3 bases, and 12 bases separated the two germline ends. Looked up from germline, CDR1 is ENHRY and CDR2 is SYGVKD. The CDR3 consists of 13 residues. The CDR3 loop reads CAIRDQGHYEQYF. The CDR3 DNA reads TGTGCCATCAGGGACCAAGGTCACTACGAGCAGTACTTC.

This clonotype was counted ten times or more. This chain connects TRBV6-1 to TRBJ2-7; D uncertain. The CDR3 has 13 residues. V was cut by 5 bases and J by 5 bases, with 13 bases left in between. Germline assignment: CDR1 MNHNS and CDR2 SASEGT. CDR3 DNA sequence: TGTGCCAGCAGTAAACCCCCCAGCGACGAGCAGTACTTC. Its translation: CASSKPPSDEQYF.

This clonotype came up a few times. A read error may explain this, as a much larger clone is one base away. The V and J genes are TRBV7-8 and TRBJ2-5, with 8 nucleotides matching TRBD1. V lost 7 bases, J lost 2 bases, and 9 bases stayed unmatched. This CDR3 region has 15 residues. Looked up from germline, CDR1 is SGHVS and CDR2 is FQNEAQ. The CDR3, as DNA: TGTGCCAGCAACCCCGGACAGGGCGTGCAAGAGACCCAGTACTTC. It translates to CASNPGQGVQETQYF.

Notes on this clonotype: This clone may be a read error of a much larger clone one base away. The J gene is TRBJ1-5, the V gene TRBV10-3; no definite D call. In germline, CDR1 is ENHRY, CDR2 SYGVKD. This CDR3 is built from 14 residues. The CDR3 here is CAISESVGNQPLHF. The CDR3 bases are TGTGCCATCAGTGAGTCGGTGGGCAATCAGCCCCTGCATTTT.

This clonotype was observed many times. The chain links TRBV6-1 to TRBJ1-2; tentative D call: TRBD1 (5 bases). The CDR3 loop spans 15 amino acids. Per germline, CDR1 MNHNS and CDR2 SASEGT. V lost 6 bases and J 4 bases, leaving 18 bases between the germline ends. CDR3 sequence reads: CASSPDRHPTYGYTF. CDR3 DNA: TGTGCCAGCAGCCCCGACAGACACCCCACCTATGGCTACACCTTC.

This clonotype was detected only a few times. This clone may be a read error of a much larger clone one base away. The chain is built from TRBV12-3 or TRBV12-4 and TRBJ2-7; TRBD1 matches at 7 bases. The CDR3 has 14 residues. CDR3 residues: CASSFTGDWYGQYF. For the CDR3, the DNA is TGTGCCAGCAGTTTTACAGGGGATTGGTACGGGCAGTACTTC.

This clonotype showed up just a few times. The CDR3 bases are TGTGCCAGCAGCGAGAAGCCCCGGGACCCCCGCTCCTACAATGAGCAGTTCTTC. It codes for CASSEKPRDPRSYNEQFF. This rearrangement joins TRBV7-9 to TRBJ2-1; TRBD1 or TRBD2 may be the D gene (5 bases each). Germline-derived CDR1 and CDR2 are SEHNR and FQNEAQ (reference sequence). V lost 5 bases, J lost 0 bases, and 20 bases lay in between. The CDR3 is 18 amino acids. Using reference TRBV7-9 and TRBJ2-1 for the parts outside the CDR3, the full variable domain is DTGVSQNPRHKITKRGQNVTFRCDPISEHNRLYWYRQTLGQGPEFLTYFQNEAQLEKSRLLSDRFSAERPKGSFSTLEIQRTEQGDSAMYLCASSEKPRDPRSYNEQFFGPGTRLTVL.

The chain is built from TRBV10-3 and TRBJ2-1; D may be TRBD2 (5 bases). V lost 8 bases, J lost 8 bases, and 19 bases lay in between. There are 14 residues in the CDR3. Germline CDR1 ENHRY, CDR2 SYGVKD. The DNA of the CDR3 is TGTGCCATCGGAACGCGGGCAGACGTGTATGAGCAGTTCTTC. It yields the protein CAIGTRADVYEQFF.

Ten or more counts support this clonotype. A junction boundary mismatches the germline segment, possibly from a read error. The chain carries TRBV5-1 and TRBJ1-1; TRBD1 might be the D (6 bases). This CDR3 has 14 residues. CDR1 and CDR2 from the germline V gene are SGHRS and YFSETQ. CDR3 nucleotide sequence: TGTGCCAGCAGCTTAGGACAGACGAACACTGAAGCTTTCTTT. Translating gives CASSLGQTNTEAFF.

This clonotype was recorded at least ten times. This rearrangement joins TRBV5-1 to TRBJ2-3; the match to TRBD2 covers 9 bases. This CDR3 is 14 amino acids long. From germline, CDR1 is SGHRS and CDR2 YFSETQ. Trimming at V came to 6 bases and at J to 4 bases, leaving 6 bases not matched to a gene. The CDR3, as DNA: TGCGCCAGCACCAAGCGGGAGGAGGCAGATACGCAGTATTTT. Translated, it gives CASTKREEADTQYF.

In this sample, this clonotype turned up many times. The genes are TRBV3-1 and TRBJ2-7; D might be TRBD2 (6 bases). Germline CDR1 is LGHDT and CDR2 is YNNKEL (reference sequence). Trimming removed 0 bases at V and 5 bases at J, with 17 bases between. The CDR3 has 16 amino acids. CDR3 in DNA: TGTGCCAGCAGCCAAGACCCTAGCGATGGGCCCCACGAGCAGTACTTC. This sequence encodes CASSQDPSDGPHEQYF.